This T cell receptor beta chain appears in the sequencing data of a study of beta chain features in type 1 diabetes (dated by TCRdb to 2017 to 2018). About the investigation overall: No differences in mean age, gender distribution, total cell number or subset yield were found between patients and healthy donors. Whereas all 30 or so donors provided naive and central memory subsets, regulatory and stem cell-like memory subsets were isolated from just 8 patients and roughly 8 healthy donors. Across all samples, about 110 million sorted cells were examined, and cell number per subset correlated strongly with RNA yield. The study compared TCRB repertoires of sorted circulating CD4+ T cell subsets between recently diagnosed type 1 diabetes patients and matched healthy donors. The research as a whole found: HLA sub-analyses involved small numbers of individuals, so any influence of HLA type on TCRB rearrangement remained unresolved. Naive, central memory and regulatory TCRB repertoires appeared to be more alike among patients than among healthy donors. At VDJ recombination sites, patients with type 1 diabetes made fewer insertions and deleted more nucleotides, a pattern implying thymic rearrangement abnormalities. PCR may preferentially amplify shorter templates, but because patient and control samples were amplified and corrected together, any resulting skew would affect both groups equally. Sequencing cDNA rather than genomic DNA could over-represent highly expressing activated cells, although activation and CD3 levels did not differ between groups. Type 1 diabetes patients showed a moderate but significant shortening of TCRB CDR3 length in all four CD4+ subsets.

This clone was seen many times. Its antigen remains undetermined. There are no base qualities to consult, and no much larger clone falls within one base. Each donor gave one peripheral blood draw, roughly 120 mL on average, collected into heparinised tubes. A BD FACSAria II and a panel including CD45RO, CCR7, CD25, CD127, CD95 and CD27 were used to sort naive, central memory, regulatory and stem cell-like memory CD4+ T cells. Purity was above 95% for every sorted population. PBMCs were isolated right away by Lymphoprep density gradient centrifugation and were stained directly, without culture. Samples were stained and sorted in pairs, with one healthy donor and one patient per experiment, so that batch effects were minimized. The entire amount of isolated RNA was reverse transcribed using the High Capacity cDNA Reverse Transcription Kit, so the sequenced TCRB transcripts were expressed ones. Deep immunoSEQ sequencing was applied to naive, central memory and regulatory T cell samples, giving an average of approximately 3.8 million total reads per sample. Sorted cells were lysed in RLT buffer and RNA was extracted with DNase-treated RNeasy Micro or Mini kits, depending on cell number. Each cell subset was processed on its own to prevent cross-contamination, while patient and healthy donor samples were processed together. The immunoSEQ multiplex PCR was used to amplify TCRB sequences from cDNA, yielding 87-bp fragments that span the CDR3 region. Amplicons were sequenced on the Illumina HiSeq platform. Per the authors' processing: Synthetic template baselines were used to correct PCR bias computationally, reads within Hamming distance 2 were collapsed together, and singletons that could not be merged were discarded. Reads were aligned against IMGT so that V, D and J genes, CDR3 length and insertions or deletions at six rearrangement sites could be assigned. Clonotype counts were normalized to sorted cell number within each subset before computing true diversity and Gini coefficients with the tcR R package. The overlap coefficient, calculated on TCRB nucleotide sequences, was used to measure repertoire sharing. TCRdb mirrors the immuneACCESS table, restricted to in-frame sequences. Some clones are absent from its copies; in checked studies, under half trace to an unresolved V gene, and the reason for the others is unknown. For V, J and clone size, that table is used; D and trimming come from the DNA. This sample comprises 130,000 to 150,000 clones, around an eighth of them detected only once. The ten largest clones represent 1% to 1.5% of the sample.

Sequencing was carried out using central memory CD4+ T cells from blood. The clonotype was recovered from a young man with type 1 diabetes.

This receptor carries the CDR3 CASSPRGTQNIQYF. The sequenced DNA is TGCGCCAGCAGCCCACGAGGGACTCAAAACATTCAGTACTTC. This receptor chain uses TRBV5-1 and TRBJ2-4, with a weak D call of TRBD2 (6 bases match). Relative to germline, V is 4 bases shorter and J is 5 bases shorter, with 13 bases between their ends. The CDR3 runs 14 amino acids, cysteine and phenylalanine included. Just the 42-base CDR3 DNA is kept, in frame starting at base 1. The CDR1 and CDR2 encoded by the germline V gene are SGHRS and YFSETQ.